The subject of this entry is one T cell receptor beta chain. The sample comes from a study of blood T cell repertoires in COVID-19. On the study more broadly: The United States, Italy and Spain supplied acute and convalescent COVID-19 samples. Sample material is recorded as cDNA or gDNA derived from T cells, B-cell-depleted T cells, or PBMCs.

TCRdb's copy holds only in-frame clones and misses some; the assay was immunoSEQ multiplex PCR. The sample includes 100,000 to 150,000 clones, 70% to 90% of them seen just once. The length of the CDR3 is 15 residues. V was pared by 6 bases and J by 0 bases, with 12 bases between. The germline CDR1 and CDR2 sequences are MNHEY and SVGAGI. The genes are TRBV6-5 and TRBJ1-5; maybe TRBD1 (6 bases). Sequencing was performed on peripheral blood. This sequence originates from a man aged 50 to 59 with acute or convalescent COVID-19. CDR3 sequence reads: CASRDRPNSNQPQHF. CDR3 nucleotide sequence: TGTGCCAGCAGGGACAGACCAAATAGCAATCAGCCCCAGCATTTT.